Below, 10 T cell receptor beta chains from the same sample are listed, as sequenced in a study of T cell repertoires in ileal Crohn's disease. The method was immunoSEQ multiplex PCR; TCRdb's version includes in-frame clones alone and lacks a portion of them. The sample includes roughly 15,000 clones, around four fifths of them seen just once. Input material: ileal tissue. The receptors stem from an adult with Crohn's disease.

Concerning this clone: A junction boundary mismatches the germline segment, possibly from a read error. The V and J genes are TRBV4-2 and TRBJ2-7; a weak D match, TRBD1 (6 bases). CDR1 LGHNA and CDR2 YNFKEQ come from the germline V gene. The CDR3 extends over 14 amino acids. In nucleotides, the CDR3 is TGTACCAGCAGCCAGGCTGGACAGTCCTACGAGCAGTACTTC. Translated, it gives CTSSQAGQSYEQYF.

This clone was seen only a few times. This rearrangement joins TRBV29-1 to TRBJ2-4, with D maybe TRBD1 (5 bases). V lost 6 bases, J lost 1 base, and 13 bases lay in between. The CDR3 runs 14 residues. Germline CDR1 is SQVTM and CDR2 is ANQGSEA. The CDR3 coding sequence is TGCAGCGTAGCAAGGGCAGGGGCCAAAAACATTCAGTACTTC. This encodes CSVARAGAKNIQYF.

The chain uses TRBV19 and TRBJ2-7; 13 bases line up with TRBD2. V dropped 8 bases and J dropped 4; count of bases not matched to a gene: 2. The CDR3 consists of 13 residues. Germline V CDR1 and CDR2: LNHDA, SQIVND (reference sequence). As DNA, the CDR3 is TGTGCCAGTGGACTAGCGGGAGATTACGAGCAGTACTTC. Its translation: CASGLAGDYEQYF.

The gene calls are TRBV5-6 and TRBJ2-3; D unclear. The CDR3 length is 17 residues. The V gene's germline CDR1 is SGHDT and CDR2 YYEEEE. Trimming pared 0 bases from V and 2 bases from J, leaving 16 bases between. CDR3 region: CASSLALHRKVTDTQYF. The CDR3 DNA follows: TGTGCCAGCAGCTTGGCGCTTCACAGAAAAGTCACAGATACGCAGTATTTT.

The CDR3 reads CASSFRVGGANYGYTF. CDR3 nucleotides: TGTGCCAGCAGCTTCCGGGTGGGGGGAGCTAACTATGGCTACACCTTC. V and J are TRBV9 and TRBJ1-2, with D possibly matching TRBD1 (5 bases). V shed 4 bases and J shed 0 bases, with 16 bases lying between them. Germline V gives CDR1 SGDLS, CDR2 YYNGEE. This CDR3 is built from 16 residues.

This rearrangement joins TRBV7-9 to TRBJ2-5; a possible D gene is TRBD1 (5 bases). The J call may not be correct, given that the DNA end is closer to TRBJ2-7. From germline, CDR1 is SEHNR and CDR2 FQNEAQ (reference sequence). This CDR3 spans 16 amino acids. CDR3 loop: CASSPPRAGSPYEQYF. The DNA for the CDR3 is TGTGCCAGCAGCCCCCCACGGGCAGGGTCCCCCTACGAGCAGTACTTC.

This rearrangement joins TRBV2 to TRBJ1-6; the match to TRBD1 covers 8 bases. Germline V gives CDR1 SNHLY, CDR2 FYNNEI. This CDR3 region has 15 residues. V lost 5 bases, J lost 5 bases, and 5 bases stayed unmatched. The CDR3 sequence is CASSLNRGDNSPLHF. The CDR3 nucleotides read TGTGCCAGCAGTCTCAACAGGGGGGATAATTCACCCCTCCACTTT.

The chain employs TRBV6-5 and TRBJ1-2, with 11 bases identical to TRBD1. V dropped 6 bases and J dropped 5; count of bases not matched to a gene: 5. The CDR3 is 14 amino acids. Germline-derived CDR1 and CDR2 are MNHEY and SVGAGI. The CDR3 reads CASRPGQGAYGYTF. CDR3 DNA: TGTGCCAGCAGACCAGGACAGGGGGCATATGGCTACACCTTC.

The chain is built from TRBV28 and TRBJ2-2; a possible D gene is TRBD2 (6 bases). This CDR3 comprises 16 residues. In germline, CDR1 is MDHEN, CDR2 SYDVKM. V lost 6 bases and J lost 4, with 18 bases in between. The CDR3 loop reads CASSLSQGLGTGELFF. The CDR3 region has the DNA TGTGCCAGCAGCCTCAGTCAGGGACTGGGCACCGGGGAGCTGTTTTTT.

V and J are TRBV19 and TRBJ1-1; the D is unclear. Trimming took 3 bases from V and 1 from J, leaving 9 bases between them. Germline values: CDR1 LNHDA, CDR2 SQIVND (reference sequence). CDR3 length: 14 residues. CDR3 protein: CASSIFRGNTEAFF. The CDR3 nucleotides read TGTGCCAGTAGTATCTTTCGGGGGAACACTGAAGCTTTCTTT.